A single sample is the source of the 20 T cell receptor beta chains below, sequenced in a study of T-cell memory formation after mild COVID-19. MiXCR was run by TCRdb on the 5' RACE reads, yielding one entry per CDR3 protein. The profile shows around 320,000 distinct CDR3 sequences, around 27% of them singletons. The sample was PBMCs or a T cell subset sorted from them (not recorded which). The origin of the receptors is an adult woman who had mild COVID-19 (a few samples of this study predate the infection). Cell type and time point are not known.

This clonotype was recorded a few times. The rearrangement joins TRBV5-5 to TRBJ2-4; D is undetermined. This CDR3 contains 14 residues. Germline V CDR1 and CDR2: SGHKS, YYEKEE (reference sequence). V lost 4 bases to trimming and J lost 11 bases, with 19 bases between them. The CDR3 is CASSPWTVGRFQYF. In DNA, the CDR3 is TGTGCCAGCAGCCCCTGGACGGTCGGTCGATTTCAGTACTTC.

This sequence joins TRBV2 and TRBJ2-7, with D maybe TRBD1 (6 bases). V was trimmed by 3 bases and J by 1 base, leaving 13 bases between them. CDR3 length: 15 amino acids. The germline V gene has CDR1 SNHLY and CDR2 FYNNEI. The CDR3 region is CASSEDRGVSYEQYF. CDR3 sequence (DNA): TGTGCCAGCAGTGAGGACAGAGGCGTGTCCTACGAGCAGTACTTC. The entire variable domain, with the rest obtained from reference TRBV2 and TRBJ2-7, is as follows: EPEVTQTPSHQVTQMGQEVILRCVPISNHLYFYWYRQILGQKVEFLVSFYNNEISEKSEIFDDQFSVERPDGSNFTLKIRSTKLEDSAMYFCASSEDRGVSYEQYFGPGTRLTVT.

This clonotype was observed a handful of times. The genes are TRBV20-1 and TRBJ1-1; the D gene is possibly TRBD1 (5 bases). The CDR3 runs to 15 residues. The germline gives CDR1 DFQATT, CDR2 SNEGSKA (reference sequence). Trimming pared 3 bases from V and 5 bases from J, leaving 19 bases between. The CDR3 coding sequence is TGCAGTGCTAGGAAACCGGGACCCGGGGGGACTGAAGCTTTCTTT. Translating it yields CSARKPGPGGTEAFF.

The chain joins TRBV15 to TRBJ1-4; 9 bases line up with TRBD1. The CDR3 totals 14 residues. The V gene end was trimmed by 4 bases and the J gene end by 5 bases; junction bases not matched to a gene: 2. Germline lookup yields CDR1 LNHNV and CDR2 YYDKDF (reference sequence). The CDR3 spells CATSNRGPNEKLFF. CDR3 in DNA: TGTGCCACCAGCAACAGGGGGCCCAATGAAAAACTGTTTTTT.

This sequence joins TRBV10-3 and TRBJ2-7; D remains unclear. This CDR3 is 14 amino acids long. Per the germline V gene, CDR1 is ENHRY and CDR2 is SYGVKD. Trimming removed 10 bases at V and 0 bases at J, with 16 bases between. CDR3 protein: CATRTSPSSYEQYF. DNA for the CDR3: TGTGCCACACGCACCAGCCCCAGCTCCTACGAGCAGTACTTC.

This chain links TRBV25-1 with TRBJ2-2; 7 bases line up with TRBD2. V gave up 6 bases and J gave up 2 bases; unmatched junction bases: 3. The germline V gene encodes CDR1 MGHDK and CDR2 SYGVNS. This CDR3 region has 14 residues. The chain's CDR3 is CASRASGNTGELFF. As DNA, the CDR3 is TGTGCCAGCAGAGCTAGCGGTAACACCGGGGAGCTGTTTTTT.

CDR3 bases: TGCAGTGCGGAGAGCACCACCGGGGAGCTGTTTTTT. Translating gives CSAESTTGELFF. This chain connects TRBV20-1 to TRBJ2-2; D is unresolved. CDR1 is DFQATT, CDR2 SNEGSKA, per germline (reference sequence). This CDR3 spans 12 amino acids. V was clipped by 6 bases and J by 4 bases, with 9 bases between them.

The CDR3 bases are TGTGCCAGCAGCGTCGGGACAGGGGGCGCAGCTAATGAAAAACTGTTTTTT. Translated: CASSVGTGGAANEKLFF. V is TRBV7-8 and J is TRBJ1-4; 12 bases fit TRBD1. The V gene's germline CDR1 is SGHVS and CDR2 FQNEAQ. V gave up 5 bases and J gave up 3 bases; unmatched junction bases: 7. The CDR3 spans 17 residues.

The chain has TRBV4-3 and TRBJ1-1; D may be TRBD1 (6 bases). The CDR3 totals 15 residues. The germline gives CDR1 LGHNA, CDR2 YSLEER. Trimming removed 3 bases from V and 4 bases from J, with 15 bases in between. The CDR3 is CASSQGGEVGTEAFF. Here the CDR3 DNA reads TGCGCCAGCAGCCAGGGGGGCGAGGTTGGCACTGAAGCTTTCTTT.

A few counts support this clonotype. The chain combines TRBV10-3 with TRBJ2-2; the match to TRBD2 covers 11 bases. Germline V gene sequence: CDR1 ENHRY, CDR2 SYGVKD. The CDR3 totals 19 residues. Trimming cost V 3 bases and J 5 bases; bases outside gene matches: 14. CDR3 region: CAISDPALAGGRETGELFF. CDR3 in DNA: TGTGCCATCAGTGATCCGGCGCTAGCGGGAGGCCGGGAAACCGGGGAGCTGTTTTTT.

This clonotype was found many times. Here the CDR3 reads CASSLSGGSYEQYF. As DNA, the CDR3 is TGTGCCAGCAGCTTAAGCGGGGGCTCCTACGAGCAGTACTTC. The chain has TRBV7-9 and TRBJ2-7, with TRBD2 identical over 8 bases. Germline loops: CDR1 SEHNR, CDR2 FQNEAQ (reference sequence). V dropped 2 bases and J dropped 0; count of bases not matched to a gene: 0. The CDR3 is made up of 14 amino acids.

The rearrangement joins TRBV4-2 to TRBJ1-1, with TRBD1 matching over 8 bases. Germline CDR1 reads LGHNA; CDR2 reads YNFKEQ. This CDR3 is built from 14 residues. V dropped 1 base and J dropped 5; count of bases not matched to a gene: 3. The CDR3 loop reads CASSQVQGGTEAFF. Here the CDR3 DNA reads TGTGCCAGCAGCCAAGTACAGGGGGGGACTGAAGCTTTCTTT.

The chain couples TRBV5-1 to TRBJ2-5, with 11 nucleotides matching TRBD2. Germline loops: CDR1 SGHRS, CDR2 YFSETQ. Trimming at V came to 3 bases and at J to 2 bases, leaving 3 bases not matched to a gene. CDR3 length: 15 residues. The CDR3 DNA reads as TGCGCCAGCAGCTGGGGGACTAGCGGACAAGAGACCCAGTACTTC. This gives the protein CASSWGTSGQETQYF.

The chain joins TRBV9 to TRBJ2-1, with 11 positions matching TRBD2. Germline V lookup: CDR1 SGDLS, CDR2 YYNGEE. This CDR3 has 15 residues. The ends lost 4 bases at V and 8 bases at J; junction bases unmatched: 8. CDR3 amino acids: CASSSTSGIFHEQFF. CDR3 sequence (DNA): TGTGCCAGCAGCTCGACTAGCGGGATTTTTCATGAGCAGTTCTTC.

J is TRBJ1-4 and V is TRBV7-6; weak D call: TRBD1 (6 bases). The CDR3 is 15 residues long. Germline V gene sequence: CDR1 SGHVS, CDR2 FNYEAQ. V was clipped by 4 bases and J by 8 bases, with 17 bases between them. The CDR3 nucleotides read TGTGCCAGCAGCTCCGTCGGACAGCCTGGAGAAAAACTGTTTTTT. Translation gives CASSSVGQPGEKLFF.

The rearrangement joins TRBV9 to TRBJ1-2; 12 bases line up with TRBD1. Germline lookup yields CDR1 SGDLS and CDR2 YYNGEE. The J segment lost 3 bases and the V segment lost 1 base, leaving 4 bases of the junction unmatched. The CDR3 sequence is 16 residues long. CDR3 coding DNA: TGTGCCAGCAGCGTACCCGGGACAGGGGGCGACTATGGCTACACCTTC. Its protein is CASSVPGTGGDYGYTF.

The chain has TRBV4-3 and TRBJ2-1, with 8 bases lining up with TRBD2. The germline CDR1 and CDR2 sequences are LGHNA and YSLEER. V dropped 0 bases and J dropped 0; count of bases not matched to a gene: 4. This CDR3 has 17 residues. The CDR3 DNA follows: TGCGCCAGCAGCCAAGACGAAGCGGGAGTCTCCTACAATGAGCAGTTCTTC. Amino acid sequence: CASSQDEAGVSYNEQFF.

The V gene is TRBV12-3 or TRBV12-4, the J gene TRBJ1-1, with 11 positions matching TRBD1. The CDR3 spans 13 residues. The ends lost 10 bases at V and 7 bases at J; junction bases unmatched: 8. DNA of the CDR3: TGTGCCACCTGGACAGGGGGCTGGGGTGAAGCTTTCTTT. Residues: CATWTGGWGEAFF.

The J gene is TRBJ2-1, the V gene TRBV18, with D perhaps given as TRBD1 or TRBD2 (5 bases each). The CDR3 contains 14 residues. Trimming cost V 0 bases and J 6 bases, with 9 bases left between them. Germline V gene sequence: CDR1 KGHSH, CDR2 LQKENI. The DNA for the CDR3 is TGTGCCAGCTCACCACCCGCAGGGACCAATGAGCAGTTCTTC. As protein: CASSPPAGTNEQFF.

The J gene is TRBJ2-2, the V gene TRBV19; the match to TRBD1 covers 7 bases. Germline lookup yields CDR1 LNHDA and CDR2 SQIVND (reference sequence). This CDR3 contains 13 residues. V shed 11 bases, J shed 4 bases, and the junction held 7 bases outside the gene matches. The CDR3: CAGRTGPTGELFF. DNA of the CDR3: TGTGCCGGAAGGACAGGACCCACCGGGGAGCTGTTTTTT.